This is a list of T cell receptor beta chains from one sample in a study of HIV-infected children after antiretroviral therapy interruption. TCRdb called the 3' RACE reads again in MiXCR, with one record for every CDR3 protein. The table has about 89,000 distinct CDR3 sequences, 6.9% seen once; the top ten hold approximately 1.2%. The specimen comprised CD45RA+ CD4+ T cells from PBMCs, pooled from several time points, sampled from a donor given antiretroviral therapy, either interrupted or continuous. These receptors were collected from a pool of human donors with HIV. The CDR3 runs from the conserved cysteine through the conserved F or W. The D gene is left open where the match is weak. Part of the rows lack a size; the others show once, few, many or a class for expanded clones.

DNA,CDR3,V,D,size,J
TGTGCCAGCAGCTTAGCCGCGGGGCGCGAGACCCAGTACTTC,CASSLAAGRETQYF,TRBV7-2,-,many,TRBJ2-5
TGCAGCGTTGATGTTGGATACGAGACCCAGTACTTC,CSVDVGYETQYF,TRBV29-1,-,many,TRBJ2-5
TGTGCCAGCAGCGGACAGGGGCCGAATAATTCACCCCTCCACTTT,CASSGQGPNNSPLHF,TRBV2,TRBD1,many,TRBJ1-6
TGTGCCAGCAGCGTAACGGGAATGAGCGGGAGCTTGTACAATGAGCAGTTCTTC,CASSVTGMSGSLYNEQFF,TRBV9,TRBD2,many,TRBJ2-1
TGTGCCAGCAGTTATCGTCGACCGGCGAACACTGAAGCTTTCTTT,CASSYRRPANTEAFF,TRBV6-6,-,many,TRBJ1-1
TGTGCCAGCAGTTTCTATAGCAATCAGCCCCAGCATTTT,CASSFYSNQPQHF,TRBV28,-,-,TRBJ1-5
TGTGCCAGCAACCGACAGGGGGGCTATGGCTACACCTTC,CASNRQGGYGYTF,TRBV2,TRBD1,-,TRBJ1-2
TGTGCCATCGGGTCAGGAGGCTCTGGGGCCAACGTCCTGACTTTC,CAIGSGGSGANVLTF,TRBV19,-,many,TRBJ2-6
TGTGCCAGCAGCTTAGTTGGGACAGGGTTCGGCTACACCTTC,CASSLVGTGFGYTF,TRBV11-2,TRBD1,many,TRBJ1-2
TGTGCCAGCAGACATCACCGGGGCACTACGCAGCAAGAGACCCAGTACTTC,CASRHHRGTTQQETQYF,TRBV7-2,-,many,TRBJ2-5
TGTGCCAGCTCAACGTTGGGTGAAAAACTGTTTTTT,CASSTLGEKLFF,TRBV18,-,many,TRBJ1-4
TGCAGTGCTGTGGACGGAGAGTTCGGCTACTCCTTC,CSAVDGEFGYSF,TRBV20-1,-,-,TRBJ1-2
TGTGCCAGCAGCCAAGTTGGAGGTGTAAATCAGCCCCAGCATTTT,CASSQVGGVNQPQHF,TRBV14,-,-,TRBJ1-5
TGTGCCAGCAGTCCAGGGAGGTCGACCTACAATGAGCAGTTCTTC,CASSPGRSTYNEQFF,TRBV21-1,-,many,TRBJ2-1
TGTGCCAGCAGCATAGCGGGGGGAGTCGGGGAGCTGTTTTTT,CASSIAGGVGELFF,TRBV12-3/TRBV12-4,TRBD2,-,TRBJ2-2
TGCGCCAGCAGCCCAGGGGGCGTGAGGACTGAAGCTTTCTTT,CASSPGGVRTEAFF,TRBV5-1,TRBD1,-,TRBJ1-1
TGTGCCAGCAGCTTAGCGCCAGCGGGAGTGCAGTATTTT,CASSLAPAGVQYF,TRBV7-2,TRBD2,many,TRBJ2-3
TGTGCCAGTAATACAGGGAGGGCCGGGGAGCTGTTTTTT,CASNTGRAGELFF,TRBV19,-,-,TRBJ2-2
TGTGCCAGCAGCTTAATGGCTAGCCTCCAGGAGCAGTTCTTC,CASSLMASLQEQFF,TRBV7-9,-,many,TRBJ2-1
TGCGCCAGCAGCTTGGGGAAAGAGACCCAGTACTTC,CASSLGKETQYF,TRBV5-1,-,many,TRBJ2-5
TGTGCCAGCACCGCCTTCGGACTAGCGGGGGTGGCAGATACGCAGTATTTT,CASTAFGLAGVADTQYF,TRBV27,TRBD2,many,TRBJ2-3
TGCGCCAGCAGCTTTAGGGTTCCCGGGGAGCTGTTTTTT,CASSFRVPGELFF,TRBV5-1,-,-,TRBJ2-2
TGCGCCAGCAGCTTTACGGGAGAAATAGGTGAGCAGTTCTTC,CASSFTGEIGEQFF,TRBV5-1,-,many,TRBJ2-1
TGCAGTGCCTACGGTCAGCAAGAGACCCAGTACTTC,CSAYGQQETQYF,TRBV20-1,-,many,TRBJ2-5
TGTGCCAGCAGCCAAGAGGGGGGGCGGGACTATGGCTACACCTTC,CASSQEGGRDYGYTF,TRBV4-2,-,few,TRBJ1-2